This T cell receptor beta chain came from a study of cytomegalovirus exposure and HLA in healthy donors. The length of the CDR3 is 14 residues. Trimming cost V 6 bases and J 0 bases, with 10 bases left between them. Germline V gene lookup returns CDR1 LGHNA and CDR2 YSLEER. With 60 Vbeta and 13 Jbeta primers, the PCR was carried out. Assay used: immunoSEQ multiplex PCR; TCRdb lists only in-frame clones, some missing. The sample contains more than 95,000 clones, approximately 80% of which appear only once. The receptor comes from a man younger than 40 in good health and CMV-seropositive. Sequenced: PBMCs. V usage is TRBV4-3 and J usage is TRBJ2-3; D may be TRBD2 (6 bases). CDR3 sequence: CASSLEGSTDTQYF. CDR3 DNA sequence: TGCGCCAGCAGTTTGGAGGGTAGCACAGATACGCAGTATTTT.